The sequence of this TCR beta chain was determined in a study of shared clonotypes between healthy human individuals. The study drew its donors from healthy HIV-negative adults without recent acute infections or vaccinations. The CDR3 consists of 16 residues. The V gene's germline CDR1 is SGHTS and CDR2 YDEGEE. V lost 4 bases, J lost 4 bases, and 12 bases stayed unmatched. For sorted subsets, about 200 ng DNA per replicate equaled approximately 32,000 T cell genomes. Sequenced by immunoSEQ multiplex PCR; TCRdb stores in-frame clones only, minus some. Among a few million clones listed, over 85% were seen once.

This TCR was sampled from a young man in good health. Some clones in this sample may be carry-over from other donors' samples. The J gene is TRBJ1-2, the V gene TRBV5-8; 8 bases map to TRBD1. The sequenced sample consisted of naive CD4+ T cells from PBMCs. As for subset: CD45RA+ positively selected. The CDR3 DNA follows: TGTGCCAGCAGCGCCAGAACCACAGGGGGTGGCTATGGCTACACCTTC. This gives the protein CASSARTTGGGYGYTF.